What follows is one T cell receptor beta chain and its context. Its antigen is unknown. Sequencing was performed with immunoSEQ multiplex PCR; in TCRdb, only in-frame clones are kept and a portion is missing. The repertoire holds tens of thousands of clones, with 93% as singletons. This sample was taken from a study of Tregs in tolerant kidney transplant recipients. Notes on the study in general: Biological reproducibility was not directly addressed in this study. The small number of patients limits these findings pending further validation. Nucleotide sequences could not be compared across some patients' samples due to primer changes.

The nonmyeloablative bone marrow transplants came from related graft donors, with transient mixed chimerism. This clonotype was sampled from a human patient who received a combined kidney and bone marrow transplant. Some T cells may be graft donor cells. The source material was CD4+ T cells from blood (PBMCs), sampled 12 months after the transplant.

Here the CDR3 reads CASSLRLGGAYNEQFF. The CDR3 DNA follows: TGTGCCAGCAGCTTAAGGCTAGGAGGCGCCTACAATGAGCAGTTCTTC. The chain combines TRBV11-1 with TRBJ2-1; D may be TRBD2 (5 bases). Germline assignment: CDR1 SGHAT and CDR2 FQDESV (reference sequence). V shed 2 bases and J shed 2 bases, with 13 bases lying between them. CDR3 length equals 16 residues.